These 32 T cell receptor beta chains were sequenced from one sample in a study of tumor-infiltrating lymphocytes in primary liver carcinoma. Starting material of 400 to 600 ng total RNA yielded TCR beta cDNA via a constant-region primer. Three nested multiplex PCR rounds, a slightly modified ARM-PCR, produced the libraries for TCR beta. The first two PCR rounds, around 11 cycles each, used TRBV1-TRBV30 forward primers and a C-beta reverse primer. TCRdb analysed the multiplex PCR reads with MiXCR anew, one entry per CDR3 protein. The sample shows some 200,000 distinct CDR3 sequences, roughly two thirds of them seen only once. Unsorted whole blood served as the source of blood RNA, and germline DNA was extracted as well. The sequencing sample was made of peripheral blood. The source of these receptors is a woman in her sixties or seventies with primary liver carcinoma and hepatitis B virus infection.

This clonotype was counted a few times. A much larger clone sits a single nucleotide away, making a read error possible. The chain has TRBV4-1 and TRBJ2-1, with 10 bases matching TRBD1. Germline V gives CDR1 MGHRA, CDR2 YSYEKL. V was clipped by 2 bases and J by 6 bases; unmatched bases: 7. The CDR3 loop spans 16 amino acids. The CDR3 region is CASSQWTGGVRNEQFF. CDR3 nucleotides: TGCGCCAGCAGCCAATGGACAGGGGGGGTACGCAATGAGCAGTTCTTC.

As to this clonotype: An end of the junction does not agree with germline; a read error may underlie this. V usage is TRBV11-2 and J usage is TRBJ2-3, with 11 nucleotides matching TRBD2. Germline CDR1 is SGHAT and CDR2 is FQNNGV. There are 14 residues in the CDR3. CDR3 bases: TGCGCCAACAGCTTAGAGTCTAGCGGGGGGTCGCAGTATTTT. Its translation: CANSLESSGGSQYF.

The genes are TRBV5-4 and TRBJ2-1; 9 bases are shared with TRBD2. CDR1 is SGHNT, CDR2 YYREEE, per germline (reference sequence). J lost 2 bases, V lost 5 bases, and 5 bases had no gene match. The CDR3 spans 15 residues. CDR3 region: CASSPAGGPYNEQFF. DNA of the CDR3: TGTGCCAGCAGTCCAGCGGGAGGCCCCTACAATGAGCAGTTCTTC.

As concerns this clonotype: One end of the junction varies from germline; a read error may be responsible. The V call is TRBV6-1, the J call TRBJ1-2, with TRBD1 identical over 7 bases. CDR3 size: 16 residues. CDR1 and CDR2 from the germline V gene are MNHNS and SASEGT. The CDR3 sequence is CASTLGQTNANYGYTF. The CDR3 DNA sequence: TGTGCCAGCACCCTGGGACAGACGAATGCTAATTATGGCTACACCTTC.

For this clonotype: The junction departs from the called germline gene at one end, perhaps through a read error. The V gene is TRBV6-5, the J gene TRBJ2-5; 8 nucleotides align to TRBD1. The CDR3 loop spans 14 amino acids. CDR1 and CDR2 from the germline V gene are MNHEY and SVGAGI. CDR3 in amino acids: CASSYSTGVETKHF. The CDR3 coding sequence is TGTGCCAGCAGTTACTCGACAGGGGTAGAGACCAAGCACTTC.

This sequence joins TRBV6-5 and TRBJ1-5; unclear D gene. Germline V gives CDR1 MNHEY, CDR2 SVGAGI. The V end lost 6 bases, the J end lost 15 bases, and 24 bases lay between the germline ends. The CDR3 has 14 amino acids. The CDR3: CASRAVADNQSRHF. The CDR3 DNA is TGTGCCAGCAGGGCCGTGGCAGATAATCAGTCCCGGCATTTT.

This clonotype turned up a few times. The rearrangement uses TRBV7-9 and TRBJ2-1, with 10 bases matching TRBD2. V gave up 4 bases and J gave up 3 bases; unmatched junction bases: 3. Per the germline V gene, CDR1 is SEHNR and CDR2 is FQNEAQ (reference sequence). This CDR3 comprises 15 residues. As DNA, the CDR3 is TGTGCCAGCAGCTCTGGACTAGCGGACTACAATGAGCAGTTCTTC. Its translation is CASSSGLADYNEQFF. The whole variable domain, remainder taken from reference TRBV7-9 and TRBJ2-1, is DTGVSQNPRHKITKRGQNVTFRCDPISEHNRLYWYRQTLGQGPEFLTYFQNEAQLEKSRLLSDRFSAERPKGSFSTLEIQRTEQGDSAMYLCASSSGLADYNEQFFGPGTRLTVL.

With regard to this clonotype: Germline and junction disagree at one end, which may indicate a read error. The chain is built from TRBV28 and TRBJ2-1; D could derive from TRBD1 or TRBD2 (5 bases each). From germline, CDR1 is MDHEN and CDR2 SYDVKM. The CDR3 length is 15 residues. The CDR3 is CASSPERGFINKQFF. CDR3 nucleotide sequence: TGTGCCAGCAGTCCGGAGAGGGGATTTATCAATAAGCAGTTCTTC.

As for this clonotype: One end of the junction is discordant with germline, which a read error may explain. For the CDR3, the DNA is TGTGTCAGCAGCACGGGACAGTTCTGGACTAGCTCTGGGGCCAACGTCCTGACATTC. Translated, it gives CVSSTGQFWTSSGANVLTF. The genes are TRBV11-2 and TRBJ2-6; D is perhaps TRBD2 (8 bases). Looked up from germline, CDR1 is SGHAT and CDR2 is FQNNGV. The CDR3 has 19 amino acids.

Concerning this clonotype: The CDR3 carries no conserved terminal phenylalanine or tryptophan, so it likely arises from a read error. This sequence joins TRBV6-1 and TRBJ2-1, with 8 bases lining up with TRBD1. The CDR3 runs 14 residues. The ends lost 9 bases at V and 12 bases at J; junction bases unmatched: 16. The V gene's germline CDR1 is MNHNS and CDR2 SASEGT. The CDR3 nucleotides are TGTGCCAGTAGTTTGGACAGGGTCTTGGCCGGGCAGTTCCTC. Translated, it gives CASSLDRVLAGQFL.

Note on this clonotype: One junction end does not reproduce the germline sequence, and a read error may be involved. The rearrangement joins TRBV28 to TRBJ2-5, with D maybe TRBD1 (6 bases). In germline, CDR1 is MDHEN, CDR2 SYDVKM. The CDR3 is 13 amino acids. The CDR3 DNA reads TGTGCAAGCACCTACAGGGAACAAGGGACCCAGTACTTC. Encoded protein: CASTYREQGTQYF.

The chain has TRBV7-2 and TRBJ2-2; 11 bases line up with TRBD2. From germline, CDR1 is SGHTA and CDR2 FQGNSA. This CDR3 has 16 amino acids. The V and J ends lost 1 base and 5 bases, in that order; junction bases with no gene match: 3. The CDR3 nucleotides are TGTGCCAGCAGCTTAGGGAGACTAGCGGGAACCGGGGAGCTGTTTTTT. It translates to CASSLGRLAGTGELFF.

This clonotype was picked up a small number of times. The J gene is TRBJ2-1, the V gene TRBV7-9; 7 bases agree with TRBD2. The CDR3 length is 17 residues. Germline assignment: CDR1 SEHNR and CDR2 FQNEAQ (reference sequence). V lost 0 bases to trimming and J lost 7 bases; unmatched junction nucleotides: 12. Written as DNA, the CDR3 is TGTGCCAGCAGCTTAGCGGACTGGGGGGGAGGTGGGAATGAGCAGTTCTTC. Protein product: CASSLADWGGGGNEQFF.

This clonotype was observed at least ten times. The chain employs TRBV29-1 and TRBJ2-1; 10 positions match TRBD2. The CDR3 has 14 residues. The germline gives CDR1 SQVTM, CDR2 ANQGSEA. V was clipped by 4 bases and J by 9 bases; unmatched bases: 9. Written as DNA, the CDR3 is TGCAGCGTTGCTAGGCTAGCGGGAGACGGTGAGCAGTTCTTC. Protein: CSVARLAGDGEQFF.

Notes on this clonotype: This may be a read error: a much more frequent sequence differs by one nucleotide. This chain connects TRBV6-5 to TRBJ2-1; weak D call: TRBD1 (6 bases). The germline CDR1 and CDR2 sequences are MNHEY and SVGAGI. This CDR3 is 14 amino acids long. Deletions cut 5 bases from V and 9 bases from J, with 17 bases between. This CDR3 is CASSGTGTSSEQFF. The CDR3 DNA is TGTGCCAGCAGTGGTACCGGGACATCAAGTGAGCAGTTCTTC.

At least ten counts were recorded for this clonotype. The rearrangement joins TRBV6-5 to TRBJ2-4; D perhaps matches TRBD1 (6 bases). CDR3 length equals 20 residues. The V gene's germline CDR1 is MNHEY and CDR2 SVGAGI. The V gene lost 2 bases and the J gene lost 1 base, with 24 bases spanning the gap. CDR3 nucleotide sequence: TGTGCCAGCAGTTACCGTAGACCCCCCTATCAAGGGGGTGCCAAAAACATTCAGTACTTC. It codes for CASSYRRPPYQGGAKNIQYF.

Worth noting for this clonotype: A much more abundant neighbour one base away suggests this may be a read error. The J gene is TRBJ1-5, the V gene TRBV6-6; weak D call: TRBD1 (8 bases). Near its end, the DNA agrees better with TRBJ2-3, so the J call may be wrong. CDR3 length: 13 residues. CDR1 and CDR2 (germline): MNHNY, SVGAGI (reference sequence). The CDR3 here is CASRDREGQPQYF. The CDR3 nucleotides are TGTGCCAGCAGGGACAGGGAGGGTCAGCCCCAGTATTTT.

This clonotype was observed a handful of times. The chain carries TRBV7-9 and TRBJ2-7; 10 bases line up with TRBD2. The CDR3 totals 14 residues. The ends lost 5 bases at V and 3 bases at J; junction bases unmatched: 4. The germline V gene has CDR1 SEHNR and CDR2 FQNEAQ (reference sequence). CDR3 DNA sequence: TGTGCCAGCAGCCCTAGCGGGAGAATCTACGAGCAGTACTTC. It encodes CASSPSGRIYEQYF.

Remarks on this clonotype: The CDR3 carries no conserved terminal phenylalanine or tryptophan, so it likely arises from a read error. The V gene is TRBV6-1, the J gene TRBJ1-1; 9 nucleotides match TRBD1. Germline loops: CDR1 MNHNS, CDR2 SASEGT. The CDR3 contains 15 residues. Losses at the gene ends were 7 bases for V and 4 bases for J; bases not matched to a gene: 10. For the CDR3, the DNA is TGTGCCAGCAATATAAGACAGGGGGTAGGCACTGAAGCTTTCCTT. This gives the protein CASNIRQGVGTEAFL.

V gene TRBV5-1 combines with J gene TRBJ1-1, with 7 bases that match TRBD1. V lost 4 bases and J lost 0; bases outside the gene matches: 6. Per germline, CDR1 SGHRS and CDR2 YFSETQ. This CDR3 has 15 amino acids. CDR3 sequence (DNA): TGCGCCAGCAGCGCCGGGACAGCAATGAACACTGAAGCTTTCTTT. This encodes CASSAGTAMNTEAFF.

This clonotype came up a few times. This chain joins TRBV10-3 and TRBJ1-3; D remains unclear. The CDR3 sequence is 14 residues long. CDR1 is ENHRY, CDR2 SYGVKD, per germline. V was pared by 6 bases and J by 0 bases, with 9 bases between. In DNA form, the CDR3 reads TGTGCCATCAGAGACAAGTCCTCTGGAAACACCATATATTTT. Its protein product is CAIRDKSSGNTIYF.

This clonotype was seen ten or more times. The chain couples TRBV4-2 to TRBJ2-5, with TRBD2 matching over 8 bases. The junction had 7 bases not matched to a gene; V was cut back by 4 bases and J by 3 bases. The CDR3 extends over 15 amino acids. Germline CDR1 LGHNA, CDR2 YNFKEQ. CDR3 residues: CASSLGTSSEETQYF. DNA of the CDR3: TGTGCCAGCAGCCTTGGGACTAGTTCCGAAGAGACCCAGTACTTC.

This clonotype is a singleton in its sample. The chain links TRBV10-3 to TRBJ1-1; 10 positions agree with TRBD1. CDR1 and CDR2 from the germline V gene are ENHRY and SYGVKD. V lost 11 bases and J lost 4; bases outside the gene matches: 10. This CDR3 spans 14 amino acids. CDR3 amino acids: CAVTRQGAGTEAFF. The DNA for the CDR3 is TGTGCCGTCACCAGACAGGGGGCAGGCACTGAAGCTTTCTTT.

Concerning this clonotype: A much larger clone sits a single nucleotide away, making a read error possible. Lacking the conserved final phenylalanine or tryptophan, this CDR3 likely reflects a read error. This sequence joins TRBV11-1 and TRBJ2-7; 10 nucleotides align to TRBD2. The junction had 6 bases not matched to a gene; V was cut back by 5 bases and J by 5 bases. The CDR3 is 14 amino acids. Germline V gene data show CDR1 as SGHAT and CDR2 as FQDESV (reference sequence). The CDR3 reads CASSPAGGPDEQYL. The DNA for the CDR3 is TGTGCCAGCAGCCCAGCGGGAGGGCCTGACGAGCAGTACCTC.

V usage is TRBV5-6 and J usage is TRBJ2-1, with D tentatively TRBD2 (5 bases). Trimming pared 2 bases from V and 5 bases from J, leaving 14 bases between. The CDR3 spans 15 residues. Per germline, CDR1 SGHDT and CDR2 YYEEEE. In DNA form, the CDR3 reads TGTGCCAGCAGCTTTGGTGCGAGGGCCCACAATGAGCAGTTCTTC. Residues: CASSFGARAHNEQFF.

V and J are TRBV6-5 and TRBJ1-1, with D possibly being TRBD1 (6 bases). This CDR3 contains 17 residues. Germline values: CDR1 MNHEY, CDR2 SVGAGI. V gave up 6 bases and J gave up 0 bases, with 20 bases separating them. The CDR3 DNA sequence: TGTGCCAGCAGCCAACCAGGGGTACGGAGGTTGAACACTGAAGCTTTCTTT. It yields the protein CASSQPGVRRLNTEAFF.

On this clonotype itself: Because it lacks the conserved phenylalanine or tryptophan at the end, this CDR3 is likely a read error. As DNA, the CDR3 is TGTGCCAGCAGCCTATCTGGGGCCGCCTACAATGAGCAGTTCCTC. Encoded protein: CASSLSGAAYNEQFL. This rearrangement joins TRBV11-2 to TRBJ2-1, with D maybe TRBD1 (5 bases). Deletions cut 5 bases from V and 2 bases from J, with 13 bases between. CDR1 is SGHAT, CDR2 FQNNGV, per germline. The CDR3 is made up of 15 amino acids.

As regards this clonotype: At one end the junction does not follow the germline gene, possibly because of a read error. In DNA, the CDR3 is TGTGCCAACAGTTACTCGAGCGGGAGTAACTATGAGCAGTACTTC. Translated, it gives CANSYSSGSNYEQYF. This chain links TRBV6-5 with TRBJ2-7; TRBD2 matches at 8 bases. The CDR3 runs 15 residues. CDR1 is MNHEY, CDR2 SVGAGI, per germline.

Regarding this clonotype: At one boundary the junction diverges from the germline segment, which might be a read error. This chain joins TRBV6-1 and TRBJ2-7; D might be TRBD1 or TRBD2, each matching 6 bases. Germline V gene sequence: CDR1 MNHNS, CDR2 SASEGT. The CDR3 is 15 amino acids. The CDR3 reads CASRRGVGSFYKQYF. As DNA, the CDR3 is TGTGCCAGCAGGAGGGGGGTCGGGAGCTTCTACAAGCAGTACTTC.

As regards this clonotype: This CDR3 is missing its conserved last phenylalanine or tryptophan, likely due to a read error. The V and J genes are TRBV6-2 or TRBV6-3 and TRBJ2-2; 9 nucleotides agree with TRBD2. The CDR3 runs to 16 residues. Germline-derived CDR1 and CDR2 are MNHEY and SVGEGT. This CDR3 reads CASSSLAGAATGELFL. DNA for the CDR3: TGTGCCAGCAGTTCGTTAGCGGGAGCGGCCACCGGGGAACTGTTTCTT.

To note about this clonotype: This could be a read error, since a much larger clone is one nucleotide away. The CDR3 does not end in the conserved phenylalanine or tryptophan, so this is likely a read error. The chain carries TRBV6-5 and TRBJ1-6; D perhaps matches TRBD1 (6 bases). V lost 2 bases to trimming and J lost 7 bases, with 12 bases between them. The length of the CDR3 is 15 residues. In germline, CDR1 is MNHEY, CDR2 SVGAGI. The CDR3 loop is CASSYGRGGNSPLHL. CDR3 sequence (DNA): TGTGCCAGCAGTTACGGCAGGGGAGGAAATTCACCCCTCCACCTT.

A remark on this clonotype: One junction end does not reproduce the germline sequence, and a read error may be involved. This sequence joins TRBV11-2 and TRBJ2-3; 7 bases map to TRBD2. CDR1 is SGHAT, CDR2 FQNNGV, per germline. The CDR3 is 18 residues long. The CDR3 DNA follows: TGTGCCAACAGCTCCCCTAGGACGGGGGGTATCCTCACAGATACGAAGTATTTT. Its translation: CANSSPRTGGILTDTKYF.